The 10 T cell receptor beta chains below were found in one sample sequenced in a study of shared clonotypes between healthy human individuals. This table comes from immunoSEQ multiplex PCR, and its TCRdb copy is limited to in-frame clones, with some not included. The sample holds some 350,000 clones, 74% seen once. The sequencing input was memory CD4+ T cells sorted from blood. Sample subset: CD45RA-negative fraction. Every receptor here comes from a man in his thirties or forties in good health.

This clone was counted only a few times. The rearrangement uses TRBV6-4 and TRBJ2-1; 12 bases are shared with TRBD2. The germline gives CDR1 MRHNA, CDR2 SNTAGT. The trim removed 0 bases at V and 0 bases at J, leaving 9 bases unmatched. CDR3 size: 20 residues. Written as DNA, the CDR3 is TGTGCCAGCAGTGACTCGCAGCCGGGACTAGCGGGCTGCTCCTACAATGAGCAGTTCTTC. Encoded protein: CASSDSQPGLAGCSYNEQFF.

The chain is built from TRBV13 and TRBJ2-7, with D possibly TRBD1 on 6 matching bases. V was cut by 4 bases and J by 0 bases, with 16 bases left in between. Per the germline V gene, CDR1 is PRHDT and CDR2 is FYEKMQ (reference sequence). The CDR3 consists of 16 residues. The CDR3 loop is CASSSLPWDNSYEQYF. The CDR3 coding sequence is TGTGCCAGCAGCTCATTGCCCTGGGACAACTCCTACGAGCAGTACTTC.

This clone was recorded at least ten times. J is TRBJ1-2 and V is TRBV11-2; D not certain. The V gene's germline CDR1 is SGHAT and CDR2 FQNNGV. The CDR3 is 15 amino acids. The V and J ends lost 1 base and 2 bases respectively, with 11 bases between them. The CDR3 sequence is CASSLGLGENYGYTF. The CDR3 region has the DNA TGTGCCAGCAGCTTAGGCCTGGGTGAGAACTATGGCTACACCTTC.

The gene calls are TRBV5-4 and TRBJ2-7, with a tentative D call TRBD2 (7 bases). Trimming took 7 bases from V and 0 from J, leaving 23 bases between them. The CDR3 extends over 17 amino acids. The germline CDR1 and CDR2 sequences are SGHNT and YYREEE (reference sequence). CDR3 protein: CASRRGGGAESSYEQYF. The CDR3 DNA reads TGTGCCAGCCGCCGAGGGGGGGGAGCGGAAAGCTCCTACGAGCAGTACTTC.

The chain employs TRBV4-3 and TRBJ2-3, with no clear D. The V end was cut by 0 bases, the J end by 8 bases, with 9 bases between. Germline values: CDR1 LGHNA, CDR2 YSLEER. The CDR3 is 13 amino acids. CDR3 amino acids: CASSQDRWGTQYF. DNA of the CDR3: TGCGCCAGCAGCCAAGATCGATGGGGTACGCAGTATTTT.

This clone was counted ten times or more. The chain couples TRBV7-8 to TRBJ1-1; no clear D gene. CDR1 and CDR2 from the germline V gene are SGHVS and FQNEAQ. The V gene lost 2 bases and the J gene lost 1 base, with 11 bases spanning the gap. The CDR3 sequence is 15 residues long. This CDR3 is CASSLLRAANTEAFF. The CDR3 DNA is TGTGCCAGCAGCTTATTGAGGGCGGCGAACACTGAAGCTTTCTTT.

This chain joins TRBV28 and TRBJ2-7; a weak D match, TRBD1 (5 bases). Germline CDR1 reads MDHEN; CDR2 reads SYDVKM. CDR3 length: 14 amino acids. V gave up 4 bases and J gave up 2 bases, with 12 bases separating them. The CDR3 protein is CASSSDTPPYEQYF. CDR3 DNA: TGTGCCAGCAGTTCGGACACGCCACCCTACGAGCAGTACTTC.

This chain connects TRBV5-1 to TRBJ2-6, with D perhaps TRBD1 (6 bases). Germline V gene lookup returns CDR1 SGHRS and CDR2 YFSETQ. V lost 1 base, J lost 0 bases, and 11 bases lay in between. There are 17 residues in the CDR3. The CDR3 DNA is TGCGCCAGCAGCTTGTCAGGGGCCGGCTCTGGGGCCAACGTCCTGACTTTC. Translated: CASSLSGAGSGANVLTF.

The J gene is TRBJ2-7, the V gene TRBV6-6; D is ambiguous. Germline CDR1 reads MNHNY; CDR2 reads SVGAGI (reference sequence). The CDR3 is 14 residues long. Trimming removed 9 bases from V and 3 bases from J, with 18 bases in between. The CDR3 DNA sequence: TGTGCCAGTCGTATTAAAGACACATTCTACGAGCAGTACTTC. Protein product: CASRIKDTFYEQYF.

The V and J genes are TRBV6-5 and TRBJ2-7; unclear D gene. CDR1 MNHEY and CDR2 SVGAGI come from the germline V gene. The CDR3 totals 14 residues. V gave up 2 bases and J gave up 1 base, with 9 bases separating them. The CDR3 DNA sequence: TGTGCCAGCAGTTACATAGGTGATTCCTACGAGCAGTACTTC. It yields the protein CASSYIGDSYEQYF.